Sequencing of this T cell receptor (beta chain) was carried out in a study of cytomegalovirus exposure and HLA in healthy donors. About this clone itself: Antigen unknown.

The CDR3 has 15 amino acids. In germline, CDR1 is MNHNS, CDR2 SASEGT. V shed 6 bases and J 4 bases; nucleotides not matched to a gene: 11. The donors were part of the validation cohort, which consisted of under 150 subjects and was separate from the first cohort of under 750 subjects. Measured with immunoSEQ multiplex PCR; TCRdb has only the in-frame clones, and not every one. Among around 250,000 clones, around 89% were seen once, and the ten largest hold approximately 0.34%. General study results and limits: Through in vitro validation, three CMV-associated chains were shown to be specific for CMV antigens. Reported performance of the classifier showed diagnosis of cytomegalovirus status with high specificity and sensitivity. The study recorded more than 150 TCR beta chains that were cytomegalovirus-associated.

The receptor was isolated from a young woman in good health and CMV-seronegative. The source material was PBMCs. The V call is TRBV6-1, the J call TRBJ1-2, with 7 positions matching TRBD1. DNA for the CDR3: TGTGCCAGCAGAACAGCAGGTCAGGGGGTCTATGGCTACACCTTC. Amino acid sequence: CASRTAGQGVYGYTF.